This T cell receptor beta chain was observed in a study of blood T cells in healthy people across ages. Germline CDR1 is LGHNA and CDR2 is YSLEER. This CDR3 is built from 14 residues. Between the trimmed V and J ends, which lost 2 bases and 4 bases, there was a span of 11 bases. A second roughly 6 to 12 cycle PCR used barcoded and J-beta primers. Carrying 12 random nucleotides, a template-switch adaptor labeled each individual cDNA molecule. TCRdb analysed the 5' RACE reads with MiXCR anew, one entry per CDR3 protein. The sample holds approximately 850,000 distinct CDR3 sequences, more than 40% seen once. This clonotype has just a few counts. The target antigen is unknown. Study outcomes and limitations: PBMC samples, being unsorted, prevented any conclusive comparison of naive and antigen-experienced cells. Significant beta diversity loss was already apparent by age roughly 38, declining roughly linearly. Both naive CD4+ cell counts and diversity were greater in long-lived donors than in aged donors.

Sequencing was performed on blood. The V and J genes are TRBV4-3 and TRBJ1-1, with D unresolved. The TCR originated in a man aged 55 to 70 in good health. CDR3 protein: CASSQLTYGTEAFF. For the CDR3, the DNA is TGCGCCAGCAGCCAACTAACGTATGGCACTGAAGCTTTCTTT.